The TCR beta chain under discussion was sequenced for a study of T cells in Graves' hyperthyroidism and ophthalmopathy. The wider study: Peripheral blood was collected at initial diagnosis, before any treatment.

This CDR3 comprises 14 residues. Germline V gene lookup returns CDR1 MNHNY and CDR2 SVGAGI (reference sequence). Trimming removed 2 bases from V and 0 bases from J, with 6 bases in between. Researchers took RNA transcripts and amplified the TCR beta CDR3 regions from them. Using the HTBI primer set, a first-round RT-PCR was run on the TCR CDR3. TCRdb redid the calling of the multiplex PCR reads with MiXCR, one entry per CDR3 protein. The table has roughly 400,000 distinct CDR3 sequences, roughly an eighth seen once; the top ten hold 25% to 30%. The table lists this clonotype with many counts. Sequences were obtained from blood. The TCR sequence derives from a man in his fifties or sixties with Graves' ophthalmopathy. The V and J genes are TRBV6-6 and TRBJ2-3; D unclear. This chain's CDR3 is CASSYRTSTDTQYF. In DNA, the CDR3 is TGTGCCAGCAGTTACCGTACTAGCACAGATACGCAGTATTTT.